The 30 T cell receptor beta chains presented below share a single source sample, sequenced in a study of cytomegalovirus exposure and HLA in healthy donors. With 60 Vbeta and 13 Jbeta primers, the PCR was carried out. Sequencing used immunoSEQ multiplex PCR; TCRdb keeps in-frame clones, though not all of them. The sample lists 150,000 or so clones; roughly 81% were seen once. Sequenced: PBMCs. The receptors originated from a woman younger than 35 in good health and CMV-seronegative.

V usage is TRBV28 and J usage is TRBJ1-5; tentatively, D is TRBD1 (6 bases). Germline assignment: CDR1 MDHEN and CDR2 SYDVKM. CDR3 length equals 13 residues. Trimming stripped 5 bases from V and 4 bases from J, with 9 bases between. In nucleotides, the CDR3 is TGTGCCAGCAGTCAACAGGGAAATCAGCCCCAGCATTTT. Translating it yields CASSQQGNQPQHF. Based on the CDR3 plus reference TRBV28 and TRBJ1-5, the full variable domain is DVKVTQSSRYLVKRTGEKVFLECVQDMDHENMFWYRQDPGLGLRLIYFSYDVKMKEKGDIPEGYSVSREKKERFSLILESASTNQTSMYLCASSQQGNQPQHFGDGTRLSIL.

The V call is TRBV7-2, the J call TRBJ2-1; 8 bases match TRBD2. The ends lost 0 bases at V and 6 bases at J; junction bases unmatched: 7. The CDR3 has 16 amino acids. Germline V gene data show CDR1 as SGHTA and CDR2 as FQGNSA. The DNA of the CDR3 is TGTGCCAGCAGCTTAGCGAACGGACTAGCTGGCAATGAGCAGTTCTTC. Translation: CASSLANGLAGNEQFF.

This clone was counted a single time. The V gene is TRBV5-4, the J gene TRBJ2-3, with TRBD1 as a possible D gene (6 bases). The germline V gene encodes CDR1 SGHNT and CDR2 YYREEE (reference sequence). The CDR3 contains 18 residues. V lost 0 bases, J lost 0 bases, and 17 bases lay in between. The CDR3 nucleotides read TGTGCCAGCAGCTTGGGGGGGCGCGTCCAAATCAGCACAGATACGCAGTATTTT. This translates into CASSLGGRVQISTDTQYF.

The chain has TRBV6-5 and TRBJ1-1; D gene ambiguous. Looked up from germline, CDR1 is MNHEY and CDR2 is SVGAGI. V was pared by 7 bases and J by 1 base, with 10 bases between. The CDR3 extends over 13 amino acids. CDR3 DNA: TGTGCCAGCATGAGGGTGTCGAACACTGAAGCTTTCTTT. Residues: CASMRVSNTEAFF.

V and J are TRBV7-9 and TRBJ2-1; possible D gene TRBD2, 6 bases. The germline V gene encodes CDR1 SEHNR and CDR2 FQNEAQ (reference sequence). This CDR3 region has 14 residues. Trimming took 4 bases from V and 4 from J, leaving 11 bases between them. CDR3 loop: CASSSGGAYNEQFF. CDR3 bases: TGTGCCAGCAGCTCCGGGGGAGCGTACAATGAGCAGTTCTTC.

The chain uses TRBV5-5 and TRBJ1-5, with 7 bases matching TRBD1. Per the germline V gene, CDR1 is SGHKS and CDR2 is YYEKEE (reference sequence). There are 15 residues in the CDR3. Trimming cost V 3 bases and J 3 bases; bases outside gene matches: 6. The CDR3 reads CASSSTGTVNQPQHF. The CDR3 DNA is TGTGCCAGCAGCTCGACAGGGACTGTCAATCAGCCCCAGCATTTT.

CDR3 sequence reads: CASSIIDPSSSNEQFF. In DNA, the CDR3 is TGTGCCAGTAGTATCATTGACCCTTCATCTAGCAATGAGCAGTTCTTC. This sequence joins TRBV19 and TRBJ2-1; the D is unclear. CDR1 is LNHDA and CDR2 is SQIVND in the germline V gene (reference sequence). CDR3 length: 16 amino acids. Trimming left V 3 bases short and J 6 bases short, with 18 bases between.

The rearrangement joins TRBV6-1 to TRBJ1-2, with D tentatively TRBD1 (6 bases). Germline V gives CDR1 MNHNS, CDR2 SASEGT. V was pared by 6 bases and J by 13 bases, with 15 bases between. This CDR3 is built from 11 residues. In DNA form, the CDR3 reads TGTGCCAGCAGGGACAGAGGGCTGTGCACCTTC. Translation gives CASRDRGLCTF.

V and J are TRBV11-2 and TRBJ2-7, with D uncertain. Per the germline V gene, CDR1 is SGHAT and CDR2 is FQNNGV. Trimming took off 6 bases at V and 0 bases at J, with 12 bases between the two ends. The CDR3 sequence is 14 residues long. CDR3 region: CASRPQPSSYEQYF. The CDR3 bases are TGTGCCAGCAGGCCCCAACCCAGCTCCTACGAGCAGTACTTC.

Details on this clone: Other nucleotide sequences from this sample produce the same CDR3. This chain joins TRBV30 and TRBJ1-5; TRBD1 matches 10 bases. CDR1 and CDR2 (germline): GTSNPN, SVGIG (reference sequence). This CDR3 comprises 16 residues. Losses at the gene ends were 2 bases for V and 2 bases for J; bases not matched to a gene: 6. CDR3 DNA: TGTGCCTGGAGTCACGGACAGGGGGGAGGCAATCAGCCCCAGCATTTT. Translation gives CAWSHGQGGGNQPQHF.

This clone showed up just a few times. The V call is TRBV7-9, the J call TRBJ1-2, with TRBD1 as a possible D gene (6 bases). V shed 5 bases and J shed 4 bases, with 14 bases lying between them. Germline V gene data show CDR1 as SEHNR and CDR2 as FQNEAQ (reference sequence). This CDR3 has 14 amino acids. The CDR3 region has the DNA TGTGCCAGCAGCCCGGGGACAAGAAGCTATGGCTACACCTTC. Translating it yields CASSPGTRSYGYTF. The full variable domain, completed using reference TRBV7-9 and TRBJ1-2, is DTGVSQNPRHKITKRGQNVTFRCDPISEHNRLYWYRQTLGQGPEFLTYFQNEAQLEKSRLLSDRFSAERPKGSFSTLEIQRTEQGDSAMYLCASSPGTRSYGYTFGSGTRLTVV.

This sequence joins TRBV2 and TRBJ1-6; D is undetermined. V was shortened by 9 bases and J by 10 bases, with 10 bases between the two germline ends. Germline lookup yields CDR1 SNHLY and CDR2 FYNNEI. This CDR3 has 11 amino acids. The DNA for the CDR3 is TGTGCCAGTGAGGCAGCGTCACCCCTCCACTTT. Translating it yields CASEAASPLHF.

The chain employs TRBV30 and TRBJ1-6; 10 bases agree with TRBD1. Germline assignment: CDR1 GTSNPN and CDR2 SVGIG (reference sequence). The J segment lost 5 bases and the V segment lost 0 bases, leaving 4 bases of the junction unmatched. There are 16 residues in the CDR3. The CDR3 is CAWSVSDRGDNSPLHF. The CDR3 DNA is TGTGCCTGGAGTGTATCGGACAGGGGGGATAATTCACCCCTCCACTTT.

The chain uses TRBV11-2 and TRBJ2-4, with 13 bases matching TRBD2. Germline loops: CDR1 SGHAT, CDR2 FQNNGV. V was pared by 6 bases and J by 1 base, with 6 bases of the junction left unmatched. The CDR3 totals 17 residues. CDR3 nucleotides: TGTGCCAGCAGTTTAACTAGCGGGGGGGTCGCCAAAAACATTCAGTACTTC. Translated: CASSLTSGGVAKNIQYF.

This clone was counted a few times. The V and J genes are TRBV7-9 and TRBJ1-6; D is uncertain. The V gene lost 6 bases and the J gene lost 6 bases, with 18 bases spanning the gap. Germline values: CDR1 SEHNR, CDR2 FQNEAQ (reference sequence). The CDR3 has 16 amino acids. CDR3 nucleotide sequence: TGTGCCAGCAGTCGCGGGGAAGCGGCAAGTAATTCACCCCTCCACTTT. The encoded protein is CASSRGEAASNSPLHF.

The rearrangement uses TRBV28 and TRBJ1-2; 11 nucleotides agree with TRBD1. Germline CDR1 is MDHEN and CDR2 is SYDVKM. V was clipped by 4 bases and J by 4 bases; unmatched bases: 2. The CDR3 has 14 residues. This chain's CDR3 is CASSSGQGAYGYTF. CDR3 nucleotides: TGTGCCAGCAGTTCAGGACAGGGGGCCTATGGCTACACCTTC.

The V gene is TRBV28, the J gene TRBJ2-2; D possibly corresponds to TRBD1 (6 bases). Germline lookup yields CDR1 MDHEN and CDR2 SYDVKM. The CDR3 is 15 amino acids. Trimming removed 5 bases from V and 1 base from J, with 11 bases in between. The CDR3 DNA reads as TGTGCCAGCAGTGGGGGACATAGGAACACCGGGGAGCTGTTTTTT. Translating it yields CASSGGHRNTGELFF.

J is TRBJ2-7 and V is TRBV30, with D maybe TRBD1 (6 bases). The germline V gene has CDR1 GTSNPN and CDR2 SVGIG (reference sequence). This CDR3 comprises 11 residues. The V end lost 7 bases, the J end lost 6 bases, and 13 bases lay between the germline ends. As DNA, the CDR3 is TGTGCCTCCAGGGGATCGGGCGAGCAGTACTTC. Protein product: CASRGSGEQYF. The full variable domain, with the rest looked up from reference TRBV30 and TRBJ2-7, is SQTIHQWPATLVQPVGSPLSLECTVEGTSNPNLYWYRQAAGRGLQLLFYSVGIGQISSEVPQNLSASRPQDRQFILSSKKLLLSDSGFYLCASRGSGEQYFGPGTRLTVT.

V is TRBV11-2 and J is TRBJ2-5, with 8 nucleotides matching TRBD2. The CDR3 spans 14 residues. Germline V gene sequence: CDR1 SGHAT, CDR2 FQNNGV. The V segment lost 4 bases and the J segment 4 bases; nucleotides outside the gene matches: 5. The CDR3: CASSWTSLGETQYF. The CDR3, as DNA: TGTGCCAGCAGCTGGACTAGCCTGGGAGAGACCCAGTACTTC.

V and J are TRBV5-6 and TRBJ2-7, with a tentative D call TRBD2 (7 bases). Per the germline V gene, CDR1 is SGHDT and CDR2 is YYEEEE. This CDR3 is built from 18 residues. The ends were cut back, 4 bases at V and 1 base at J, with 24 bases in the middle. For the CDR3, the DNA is TGTGCCAGCAGCCCTGTATCGGGGGGCTTAACCCGGTCCTACGAGCAGTACTTC. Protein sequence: CASSPVSGGLTRSYEQYF.

CDR3 sequence: CASSPERETQYF. The CDR3 DNA is TGTGCCAGCTCACCTGAGAGAGAGACCCAGTACTTC. The V call is TRBV18, the J call TRBJ2-5; D is undetermined. Germline V gives CDR1 KGHSH, CDR2 LQKENI. This CDR3 comprises 12 residues. Trimming took off 3 bases at V and 4 bases at J, with 6 bases between the two ends.

As DNA, the CDR3 is TGTGCCATCAGTGAGTCCCGGAGGGATCAGCCCCAGCATTTT. This sequence encodes CAISESRRDQPQHF. The rearrangement links TRBV10-3 to TRBJ1-5; no definite D call. This CDR3 has 14 residues. Trimming shortened V by 0 bases and J by 5 bases, and 8 bases separated the two germline ends. Per the germline V gene, CDR1 is ENHRY and CDR2 is SYGVKD.

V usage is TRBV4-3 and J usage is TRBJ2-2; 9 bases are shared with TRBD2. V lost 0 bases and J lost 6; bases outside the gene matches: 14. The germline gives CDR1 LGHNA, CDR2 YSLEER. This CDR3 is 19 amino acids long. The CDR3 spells CASSQDRLSAGGWAGELFF. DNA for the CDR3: TGCGCCAGCAGCCAAGATCGCCTTAGTGCGGGGGGGTGGGCCGGGGAGCTGTTTTTT.

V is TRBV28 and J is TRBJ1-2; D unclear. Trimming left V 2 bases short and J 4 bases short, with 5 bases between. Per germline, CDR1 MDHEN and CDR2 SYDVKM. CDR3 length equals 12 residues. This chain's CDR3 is CASSLQIYGYTF. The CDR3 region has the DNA TGTGCCAGCAGTTTACAGATCTATGGCTACACCTTC.

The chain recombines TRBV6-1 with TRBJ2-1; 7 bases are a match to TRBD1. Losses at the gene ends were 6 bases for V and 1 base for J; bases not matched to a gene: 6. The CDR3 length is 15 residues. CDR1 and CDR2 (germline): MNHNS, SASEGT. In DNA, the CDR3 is TGTGCCAGCAGCGGACAGGTGGGGTCCTACAATGAGCAGTTCTTC. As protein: CASSGQVGSYNEQFF.

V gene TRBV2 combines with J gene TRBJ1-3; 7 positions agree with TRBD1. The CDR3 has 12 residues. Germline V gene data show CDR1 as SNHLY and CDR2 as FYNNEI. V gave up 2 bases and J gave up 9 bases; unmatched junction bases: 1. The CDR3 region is CASSETGATIYF. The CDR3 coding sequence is TGTGCCAGCAGTGAAACAGGGGCCACCATATATTTT.

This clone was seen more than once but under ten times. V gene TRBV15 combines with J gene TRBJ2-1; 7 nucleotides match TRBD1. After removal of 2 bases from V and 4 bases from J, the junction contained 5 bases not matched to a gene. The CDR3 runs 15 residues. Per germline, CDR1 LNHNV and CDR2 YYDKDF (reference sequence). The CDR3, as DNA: TGTGCCACCAGCAGACCCGGGACAGCGTACAATGAGCAGTTCTTC. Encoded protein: CATSRPGTAYNEQFF. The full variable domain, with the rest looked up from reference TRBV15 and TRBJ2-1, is DAMVIQNPRYQVTQFGKPVTLSCSQTLNHNVMYWYQQKSSQAPKLLFHYYDKDFNNEADTPDNFQSRRPNTSFCFLDIRSPGLGDTAMYLCATSRPGTAYNEQFFGPGTRLTVL.

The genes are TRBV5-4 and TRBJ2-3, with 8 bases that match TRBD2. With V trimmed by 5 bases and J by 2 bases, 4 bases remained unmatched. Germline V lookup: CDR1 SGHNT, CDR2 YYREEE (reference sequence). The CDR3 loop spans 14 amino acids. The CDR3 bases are TGTGCCAGCAGACCGGGAGGGGTCACAGATACGCAGTATTTT. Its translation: CASRPGGVTDTQYF.

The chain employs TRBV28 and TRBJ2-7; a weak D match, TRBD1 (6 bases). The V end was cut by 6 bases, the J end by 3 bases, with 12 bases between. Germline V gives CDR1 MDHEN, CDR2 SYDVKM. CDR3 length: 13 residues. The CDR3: CASSIQGSYEQYF. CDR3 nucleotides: TGTGCCAGCAGCATTCAGGGGAGCTACGAGCAGTACTTC.

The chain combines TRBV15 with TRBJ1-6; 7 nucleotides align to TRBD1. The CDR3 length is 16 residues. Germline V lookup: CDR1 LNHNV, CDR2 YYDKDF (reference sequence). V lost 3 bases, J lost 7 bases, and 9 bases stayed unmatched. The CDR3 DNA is TGTGCCACCAGCAGGGCCCGGACAGGCGGGAATTCACCCCTCCACTTT. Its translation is CATSRARTGGNSPLHF.